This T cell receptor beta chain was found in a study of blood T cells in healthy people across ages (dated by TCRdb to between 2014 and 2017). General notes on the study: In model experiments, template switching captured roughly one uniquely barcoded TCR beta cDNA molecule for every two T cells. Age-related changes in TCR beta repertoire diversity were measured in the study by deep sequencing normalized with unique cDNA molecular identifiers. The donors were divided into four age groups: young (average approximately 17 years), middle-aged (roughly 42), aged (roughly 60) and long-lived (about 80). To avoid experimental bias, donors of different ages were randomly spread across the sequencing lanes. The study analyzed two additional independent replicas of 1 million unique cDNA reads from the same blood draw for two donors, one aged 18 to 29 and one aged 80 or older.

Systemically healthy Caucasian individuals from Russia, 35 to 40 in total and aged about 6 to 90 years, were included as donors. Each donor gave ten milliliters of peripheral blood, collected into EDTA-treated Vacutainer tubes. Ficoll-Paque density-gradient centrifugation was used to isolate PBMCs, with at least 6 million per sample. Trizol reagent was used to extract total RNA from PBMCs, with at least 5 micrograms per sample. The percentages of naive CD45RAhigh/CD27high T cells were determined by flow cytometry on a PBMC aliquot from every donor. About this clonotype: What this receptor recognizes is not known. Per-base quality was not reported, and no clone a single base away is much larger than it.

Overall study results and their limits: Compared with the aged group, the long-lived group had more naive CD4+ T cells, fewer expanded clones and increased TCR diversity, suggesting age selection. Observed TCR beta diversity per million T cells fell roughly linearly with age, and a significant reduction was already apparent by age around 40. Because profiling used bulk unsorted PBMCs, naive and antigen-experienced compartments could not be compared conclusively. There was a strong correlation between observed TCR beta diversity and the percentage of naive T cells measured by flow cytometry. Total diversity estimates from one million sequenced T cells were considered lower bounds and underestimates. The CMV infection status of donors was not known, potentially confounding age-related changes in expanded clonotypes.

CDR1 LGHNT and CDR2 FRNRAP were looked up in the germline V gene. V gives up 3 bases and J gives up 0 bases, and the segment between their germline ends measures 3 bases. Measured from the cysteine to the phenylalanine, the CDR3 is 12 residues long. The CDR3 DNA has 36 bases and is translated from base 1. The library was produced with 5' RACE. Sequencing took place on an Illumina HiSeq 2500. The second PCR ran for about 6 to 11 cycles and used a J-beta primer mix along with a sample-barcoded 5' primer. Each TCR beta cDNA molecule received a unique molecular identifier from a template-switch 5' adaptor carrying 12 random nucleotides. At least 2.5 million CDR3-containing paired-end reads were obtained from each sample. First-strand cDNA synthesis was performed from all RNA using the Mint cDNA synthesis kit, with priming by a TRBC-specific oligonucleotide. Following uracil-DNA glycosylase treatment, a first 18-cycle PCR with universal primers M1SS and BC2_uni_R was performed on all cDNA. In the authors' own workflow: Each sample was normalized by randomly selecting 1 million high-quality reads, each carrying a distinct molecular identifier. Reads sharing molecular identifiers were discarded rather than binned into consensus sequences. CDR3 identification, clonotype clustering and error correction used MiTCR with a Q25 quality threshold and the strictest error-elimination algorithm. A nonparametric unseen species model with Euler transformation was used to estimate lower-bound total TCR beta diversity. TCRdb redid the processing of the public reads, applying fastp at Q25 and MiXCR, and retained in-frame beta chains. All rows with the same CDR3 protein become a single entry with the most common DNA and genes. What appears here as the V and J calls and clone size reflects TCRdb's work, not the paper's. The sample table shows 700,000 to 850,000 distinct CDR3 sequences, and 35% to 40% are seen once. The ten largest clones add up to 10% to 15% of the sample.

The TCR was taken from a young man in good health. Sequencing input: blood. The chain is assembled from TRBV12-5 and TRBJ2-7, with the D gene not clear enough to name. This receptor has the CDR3 CASGLGSYEQYF. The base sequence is TGTGCTAGTGGTTTAGGCTCCTACGAGCAGTACTTC.